These T cell receptor beta chains were read from a single sample in a study of cytomegalovirus exposure and HLA in healthy donors. TCRdb's copy holds only in-frame clones and misses some; the assay was immunoSEQ multiplex PCR. This table holds over 100,000 clones, around three fifths found once. Sequencing used PBMCs. The receptor source for this set is a woman in her forties in good health and CMV-seropositive. CDR3s include the opening cysteine and the closing phenylalanine or tryptophan. Each record gives: clone size, V gene, D gene, CDR3 length, J gene, CDR3 DNA, CDR3 protein. The D gene is left open where the match is weak. For some rows the clone size is stated as once, few or many, or as a class when expanded; others skip it.

size: NA
V: TRBV4-1
D: NA
length: 15
J: TRBJ1-4
DNA: TGCGCCAGCAGCCAAGATACAGGGAAAGCAGAAAAACTGTTTTTT
CDR3: CASSQDTGKAEKLFF

size: few
V: TRBV7-8
D: TRBD1
length: 15
J: TRBJ2-7
DNA: TGTGCCAGCAGCCGACACAGGGGGCCTTCCTACGAGCAGTACTTC
CDR3: CASSRHRGPSYEQYF

size: NA
V: TRBV19
D: NA
length: 14
J: TRBJ1-5
DNA: TGTGCCAGTAGTCCAGGGGTATCGAGCTGGCCCCAGCATTTT
CDR3: CASSPGVSSWPQHF

size: once
V: TRBV29-1
D: TRBD2
length: 15
J: TRBJ2-3
DNA: TGCAGCGCAGGGACTAGCGGGGTTGGCACAGATACGCAGTATTTT
CDR3: CSAGTSGVGTDTQYF

size: few
V: TRBV5-1
D: NA
length: 12
J: TRBJ1-2
DNA: TGCGCCAGCAGCTTGGATTCTTATGGCTACACCTTC
CDR3: CASSLDSYGYTF

size: few
V: TRBV12-2
D: NA
length: 15
J: TRBJ1-1
DNA: TGTGCAAGTCGCTTTGAGGGCCGGAGGAACACTGAAGCTTTCTTT
CDR3: CASRFEGRRNTEAFF

size: few
V: TRBV6-1
D: NA
length: 14
J: TRBJ1-1
DNA: TGTGCCAGCAGTTCCGGGTCGCCGCTAACTGAAGCTTTCTTT
CDR3: CASSSGSPLTEAFF

size: NA
V: TRBV28
D: TRBD1
length: 15
J: TRBJ1-2
DNA: TGTGCCAGCACGAAAGCGACAGGGAATAACTATGGCTACACCTTC
CDR3: CASTKATGNNYGYTF

size: NA
V: TRBV9
D: TRBD1
length: 15
J: TRBJ1-5
DNA: TGTGCCAGCAGCGGCGGGACAGGGATGGATCAGCCCCAGCATTTT
CDR3: CASSGGTGMDQPQHF

size: once
V: TRBV7-9
D: TRBD1
length: 13
J: TRBJ1-2
DNA: TGTGCCAGCAGCTACGGACAGGGGAATGGCTACACCTTC
CDR3: CASSYGQGNGYTF

size: NA
V: TRBV6-6
D: NA
length: 13
J: TRBJ2-7
DNA: TGTGCCAGCAGTTCCAGGGTGTCCTACGAGCAGTACTTC
CDR3: CASSSRVSYEQYF

size: few
V: TRBV11-2
D: NA
length: 15
J: TRBJ1-6
DNA: TGTGCCAGCAGCTTAGCCACAGGGTCGAGTTCACCCCTCCACTTT
CDR3: CASSLATGSSSPLHF

size: few
V: TRBV28
D: TRBD1
length: 16
J: TRBJ2-2
DNA: TGTGCCAGCACTACTCCGGGACAGGGAAACACCGGGGAGCTGTTTTTT
CDR3: CASTTPGQGNTGELFF

size: NA
V: TRBV28
D: NA
length: 12
J: TRBJ2-7
DNA: TGTGCCAGCACTGAACAGGGCTACGAGCAGTACTTC
CDR3: CASTEQGYEQYF

size: NA
V: TRBV21-1
D: NA
length: 12
J: TRBJ2-1
DNA: TGTGCCAGCAGCGGCGGGAGATGGGAGCAGTTCTTC
CDR3: CASSGGRWEQFF

size: few
V: TRBV2
D: NA
length: 14
J: TRBJ2-3
DNA: TGTGCCAGCAGATCTGGACTGCCCGGGGATACGCAGTATTTT
CDR3: CASRSGLPGDTQYF

size: once
V: TRBV6-5
D: TRBD1
length: 14
J: TRBJ2-7
DNA: TGTGCCAGCAGCCGGGACAGGGTGGCCTACGAGCAGTACTTC
CDR3: CASSRDRVAYEQYF

size: NA
V: TRBV5-1
D: TRBD2
length: 15
J: TRBJ2-2
DNA: TGCGCCAGCAGCTTAAGACTAGCGGGGACCGGGGAGCTGTTTTTT
CDR3: CASSLRLAGTGELFF

size: NA
V: TRBV9
D: NA
length: 14
J: TRBJ2-1
DNA: TGTGCCAGCAGCGTAGGTGGGACTCCGAACGAGCAGTTCTTC
CDR3: CASSVGGTPNEQFF

size: few
V: TRBV2
D: NA
length: 14
J: TRBJ2-7
DNA: TGTGCCACAGCTCTTGACAGTAATATCTACGAGCAGTACTTC
CDR3: CATALDSNIYEQYF

size: NA
V: TRBV2
D: TRBD1
length: 14
J: TRBJ1-2
DNA: TGTGCCAGCAGTGAAGCCGAGGCGACAGGGCCGCGGGCTTTC
CDR3: CASSEAEATGPRAF

size: NA
V: TRBV6-5
D: NA
length: 16
J: TRBJ1-5
DNA: TGTGCCAGCAGTTACGGGGGCAGGTATAGCAATCAGCCCCAGCATTTT
CDR3: CASSYGGRYSNQPQHF

size: NA
V: TRBV5-1
D: TRBD2
length: 17
J: TRBJ2-5
DNA: TGCGCCAGCACCCGGGGGGGTGCGGGAGGGCCAGGGGAGACCCAGTACTTC
CDR3: CASTRGGAGGPGETQYF

size: NA
V: TRBV29-1
D: NA
length: 14
J: TRBJ1-3
DNA: TGCAGCGTTTTAGGGCGGGCTAATAGAAACACCATATATTTT
CDR3: CSVLGRANRNTIYF

size: NA
V: TRBV29-1
D: NA
length: 13
J: TRBJ2-1
DNA: TGCAGCGTGCGAAAGCCGGCGGACAATGAGCAGTTCTTC
CDR3: CSVRKPADNEQFF

size: NA
V: TRBV5-1
D: TRBD2
length: 16
J: TRBJ2-1
DNA: TGCGCCAGCAGCTTGGACCGGCTAGCGGGAGGCAATGAGCAGTTCTTC
CDR3: CASSLDRLAGGNEQFF

size: NA
V: TRBV5-6
D: NA
length: 14
J: TRBJ2-3
DNA: TGTGCCAGCAGCTCCGCGAAGGGGGCAGATACGCAGTATTTT
CDR3: CASSSAKGADTQYF

size: NA
V: TRBV5-1
D: TRBD1
length: 13
J: TRBJ1-1
DNA: TGCGCCAGCAGCTTAACAGGGGCCACTGAAGCTTTCTTT
CDR3: CASSLTGATEAFF

size: NA
V: TRBV9
D: NA
length: 17
J: TRBJ1-2
DNA: TGTGCCAGCAGCGTAGGGGCAGGGGCCCCCTCAGACTATGGCTACACCTTC
CDR3: CASSVGAGAPSDYGYTF

size: few
V: TRBV30
D: NA
length: 17
J: TRBJ2-1
DNA: TGTGCCTGGAGTATGATAGGGAGGGGGGCCGGGAGAAATGAGCAGTTCTTC
CDR3: CAWSMIGRGAGRNEQFF

size: NA
V: TRBV6-5
D: TRBD2
length: 14
J: TRBJ2-1
DNA: TGTGCCAGCAGTTACGACACTAGCGGGGGTCAGCAGTTCTTC
CDR3: CASSYDTSGGQQFF

size: NA
V: TRBV5-1
D: NA
length: 10
J: TRBJ1-1
DNA: TGCGCCAGCAGCTTAACTACAGCTTTCTTT
CDR3: CASSLTTAFF

size: NA
V: TRBV23-1
D: NA
length: 13
J: TRBJ1-1
DNA: TGCGCCAACAAGACCGGAATAGGGGCGGAAGCTTTCTTT
CDR3: CANKTGIGAEAFF

size: once
V: TRBV19
D: NA
length: 15
J: TRBJ2-3
DNA: TGTGCCAGCCGTTGGGGCAGTTCTAGCACAGATACGCAGTATTTT
CDR3: CASRWGSSSTDTQYF

size: few
V: TRBV23-1
D: TRBD2
length: 15
J: TRBJ2-2
DNA: TGCGCCAGCAGTCTGGGACTAGTGCACACCGGGGAGCTGTTTTTT
CDR3: CASSLGLVHTGELFF

size: NA
V: TRBV6-1
D: NA
length: 15
J: TRBJ1-1
DNA: TGTGCCAGCAGTGAATCTGCCGGAGGTGGCACTGAAGCTTTCTTT
CDR3: CASSESAGGGTEAFF

size: few
V: TRBV15
D: NA
length: 16
J: TRBJ2-6
DNA: TGTGCCACCAGCAGAGAGGCAGACTCTGGGGCCAACGTCCTGACTTTC
CDR3: CATSREADSGANVLTF

size: NA
V: TRBV12-2
D: NA
length: 15
J: TRBJ2-2
DNA: TGTGCAAGTCGCTCGGGAGTTGGAGGGACCGGGGAGCTGTTTTTT
CDR3: CASRSGVGGTGELFF

size: NA
V: TRBV7-7
D: NA
length: 16
J: TRBJ2-1
DNA: TGTGCTAGCAGCTTGTTCCGGGACTCGCCCTACAATGAGCAGTTCTTC
CDR3: CASSLFRDSPYNEQFF

size: NA
V: TRBV2
D: TRBD1
length: 14
J: TRBJ2-7
DNA: TGTGCCAGCAGTGTACAGGGGGATATCTACGAGCAGTACTTC
CDR3: CASSVQGDIYEQYF

size: NA
V: TRBV2
D: TRBD2
length: 16
J: TRBJ2-2
DNA: TGTGCCAGCAGTCCGCTAGCGGGGGGTTACTCCGGGGAGCTGTTTTTT
CDR3: CASSPLAGGYSGELFF

size: NA
V: TRBV10-2
D: TRBD2
length: 13
J: TRBJ2-1
DNA: TGCGCCAGCAAGACTAGCGGGGGGGCCGAGCAGTTCTTC
CDR3: CASKTSGGAEQFF

size: NA
V: TRBV4-2
D: TRBD1
length: 22
J: TRBJ2-1
DNA: TGTGCCAGCAGCCAAGATATTCCGAGGCAGGGGGCCATCATTAGCTCCTACAATGAGCAGTTCTTC
CDR3: CASSQDIPRQGAIISSYNEQFF

size: NA
V: TRBV5-8
D: NA
length: 15
J: TRBJ1-4
DNA: TGTGCCAGCCGCCTTCAGGGAGGGTCGGGTGAAAAACTGTTTTTT
CDR3: CASRLQGGSGEKLFF

size: NA
V: TRBV21-1
D: NA
length: 15
J: TRBJ1-1
DNA: TGTGCCAGCAGGGTGGGTTCCGGAGATGCCACTGAAGCTTTCTTT
CDR3: CASRVGSGDATEAFF

size: NA
V: TRBV18
D: NA
length: 14
J: TRBJ1-4
DNA: TGTGCCAGCTCACCGAGACAGGACCCGGAAAAACTGTTTTTT
CDR3: CASSPRQDPEKLFF

size: NA
V: TRBV6-5
D: TRBD1
length: 15
J: TRBJ2-7
DNA: TGTGCCAGCAGTTACGGCGGGACAGGGTCCTACGAGCAGTACTTC
CDR3: CASSYGGTGSYEQYF

size: NA
V: TRBV18
D: TRBD2
length: 16
J: TRBJ2-3
DNA: TGTGCCAGCTCACCAACTAGCGGGGGCAGCACAGATACGCAGTATTTT
CDR3: CASSPTSGGSTDTQYF

size: NA
V: TRBV7-8
D: TRBD1
length: 15
J: TRBJ2-7
DNA: TGTGCCAGCAGCTCCGGGACAGGTAACTCCTACGAGCAGTACTTC
CDR3: CASSSGTGNSYEQYF

size: NA
V: TRBV5-4
D: TRBD2
length: 17
J: TRBJ2-3
DNA: TGTGCCAGCAGCTCACCGGGACTAGCGCCTAGCACAGATACGCAGTATTTT
CDR3: CASSSPGLAPSTDTQYF

size: NA
V: TRBV5-1
D: NA
length: 16
J: TRBJ1-1
DNA: TGCGCCAGCAGCTTGGCTCGGGCAGGGGAGAACACTGAAGCTTTCTTT
CDR3: CASSLARAGENTEAFF

size: NA
V: TRBV5-4
D: TRBD2
length: 16
J: TRBJ2-5
DNA: TGTGCCAGCAGCCCCGCCTTAAGGACTAGTGGAGGGACCCAGTACTTC
CDR3: CASSPALRTSGGTQYF

size: NA
V: TRBV27
D: TRBD1
length: 16
J: TRBJ2-7
DNA: TGTGCCAGCAGAACTCCGTCCGGACAGGGACCATACGAGCAGTACTTC
CDR3: CASRTPSGQGPYEQYF

size: NA
V: TRBV6-1
D: NA
length: 15
J: TRBJ2-7
DNA: TGTGCCAGCAGTGAAGAGGGGGGGGGCTCCTACGAGCAGTACTTC
CDR3: CASSEEGGGSYEQYF

size: NA
V: TRBV6-5
D: TRBD1
length: 15
J: TRBJ2-3
DNA: TGTGCCAGCAGTTACTCGTCCGGACAGGGGGATACGCAGTATTTT
CDR3: CASSYSSGQGDTQYF

size: NA
V: TRBV28
D: NA
length: 14
J: TRBJ1-5
DNA: TGTGCCAGCAGTTTGTACAGTAGCAATCAGCCCCAGCATTTT
CDR3: CASSLYSSNQPQHF

size: once
V: TRBV5-1
D: NA
length: 13
J: TRBJ2-1
DNA: TGCGCCAGCAGCTTGTCGTCAAGCCGGGAGCAGTTCTTC
CDR3: CASSLSSSREQFF

size: NA
V: TRBV18
D: TRBD2
length: 14
J: TRBJ2-3
DNA: TGTGCCAGCTCACCAAGACTAGCCACAGATACGCAGTATTTT
CDR3: CASSPRLATDTQYF

size: once
V: TRBV9
D: NA
length: 15
J: TRBJ2-2
DNA: TGTGCCAGCAGCGTAGTGGGACTTCACACCGGGGAGCTGTTTTTT
CDR3: CASSVVGLHTGELFF